The sequence of this T cell receptor beta chain was determined in a study of Graves' ophthalmopathy and Graves' hyperthyroidism. CDR1 is DFQATT, CDR2 SNEGSKA, per germline (reference sequence). V shed 4 bases and J shed 2 bases, with 21 bases lying between them. This CDR3 spans 16 amino acids. This clonotype was picked up many times. Its antigen remains unknown. Amplification targeted the TCR beta CDR3 regions, with RNA transcripts as the source material. Scientists carried out first-round RT-PCR using HTBI primers and then a second-round multiplex PCR. TCRdb reprocessed the multiplex PCR reads with MiXCR, giving one entry per CDR3 protein. The data show hundreds of thousands of distinct CDR3 sequences, approximately 15% seen once. Study-wide findings and caveats: Ophthalmopathy progression was predicted with under 71% sensitivity and approximately 79% specificity. Most thyroid clonotypes expanded beyond 0.001 frequency were also found in blood.

The sample taken for sequencing was peripheral blood. The clonotype originates from a woman under 30 with stable Graves' hyperthyroidism. The chain has TRBV20-1 and TRBJ2-7; D might be TRBD2 (6 bases). The CDR3 bases are TGCAGTGCTAATCGGGGGTTTGGGAACAAAGCCTACGAGCAGTACTTC. This codes for CSANRGFGNKAYEQYF.